The clone carrying this T cell receptor (beta chain) was counted between two and nine times. CDR3 size: 14 residues. The germline V gene has CDR1 DFQATT and CDR2 SNEGSKA (reference sequence). V trimming: 5 bases; J trimming: 6 bases; junction bases outside the gene matches: 6. A second 7 to 11 cycle PCR used barcoded and J-beta primers. Each CDR3 protein is one row after TCRdb ran MiXCR on the 5' RACE reads. The data show 1.6 million or so distinct CDR3 sequences, around 35% seen once. This entry belongs to a study of blood T cells in healthy people across ages. The clonotype comes from a woman under 40 in good health. The sample taken for sequencing was blood. The chain recombines TRBV20-1 with TRBJ2-3; 12 bases agree with TRBD2. The CDR3: CSAQLAGGADTQYF. As DNA, the CDR3 is TGCAGTGCTCAACTAGCGGGGGGTGCGGATACGCAGTATTTT.